The entry below gives a single T cell receptor beta chain sequence along with its context. Antigen unknown. This record comes from a study of immune cell composition in non-small cell lung cancer. About the study: Tumours were mainly lung adenocarcinoma or squamous cell carcinoma.

Germline CDR1 reads SNHLY; CDR2 reads FYNNEI. The CDR3 runs to 15 residues. V lost 7 bases to trimming and J lost 4 bases; unmatched junction nucleotides: 11. Study outcomes and limitations: Dominant in vivo tumour-associated clones were not shown to share tumour-reactive sequences.

The table came from immunoSEQ multiplex PCR; TCRdb's copy has only in-frame clones and leaves some out. The sample holds several thousand clones, around 80% seen once. This TCR derives from a human donor with non-small cell lung cancer. The V gene is TRBV2, the J gene TRBJ2-7; 9 nucleotides agree with TRBD1. The sample comprised lung tumor tissue. The DNA of the CDR3 is TGTGCCAGCAAATTTGAGACAGGGGGGTTTTACGAGCAGTACTTC. This gives the protein CASKFETGGFYEQYF.